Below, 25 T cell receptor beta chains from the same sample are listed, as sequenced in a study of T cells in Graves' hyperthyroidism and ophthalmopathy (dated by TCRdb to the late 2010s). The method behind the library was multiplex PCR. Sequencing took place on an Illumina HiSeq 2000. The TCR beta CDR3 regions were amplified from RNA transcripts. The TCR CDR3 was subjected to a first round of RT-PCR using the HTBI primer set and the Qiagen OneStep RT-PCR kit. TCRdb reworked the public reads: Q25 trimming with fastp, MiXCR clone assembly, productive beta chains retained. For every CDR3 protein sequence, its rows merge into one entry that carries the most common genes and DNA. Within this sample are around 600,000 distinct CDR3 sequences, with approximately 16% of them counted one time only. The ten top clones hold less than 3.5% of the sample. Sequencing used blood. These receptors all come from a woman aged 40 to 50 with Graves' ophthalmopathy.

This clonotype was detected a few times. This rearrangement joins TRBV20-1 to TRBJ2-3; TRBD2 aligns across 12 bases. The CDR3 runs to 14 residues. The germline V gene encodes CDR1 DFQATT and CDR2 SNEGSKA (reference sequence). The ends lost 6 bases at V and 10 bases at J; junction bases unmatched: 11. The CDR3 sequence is CSAWTSGEKDPQYF. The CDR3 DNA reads TGCAGTGCGTGGACTAGCGGGGAAAAGGATCCGCAGTATTTT.

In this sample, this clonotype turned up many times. The CDR3 here is CASSPPTGGTYNEQFF. The CDR3 region has the DNA TGTGCCAGCTCACCACCTACAGGGGGTACCTACAATGAGCAGTTCTTC. This sequence joins TRBV18 and TRBJ2-1, with 8 nucleotides matching TRBD1. V was clipped by 0 bases and J by 2 bases; unmatched bases: 3. This CDR3 spans 16 amino acids. Germline CDR1 reads KGHSH; CDR2 reads LQKENI.

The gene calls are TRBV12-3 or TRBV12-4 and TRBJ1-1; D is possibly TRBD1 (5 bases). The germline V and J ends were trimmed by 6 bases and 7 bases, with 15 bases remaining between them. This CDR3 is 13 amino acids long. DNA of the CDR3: TGTGCCAGCAGCCCCTCGTGGGACGGTGAAGCTTTCTTT. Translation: CASSPSWDGEAFF.

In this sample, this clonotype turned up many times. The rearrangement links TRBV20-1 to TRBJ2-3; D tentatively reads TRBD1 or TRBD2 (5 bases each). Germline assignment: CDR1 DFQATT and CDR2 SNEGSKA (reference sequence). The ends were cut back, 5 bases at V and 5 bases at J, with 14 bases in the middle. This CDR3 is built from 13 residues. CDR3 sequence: CSAGSGHLDTQYF. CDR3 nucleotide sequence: TGCAGTGCTGGGAGCGGACATTTAGATACGCAGTATTTT.

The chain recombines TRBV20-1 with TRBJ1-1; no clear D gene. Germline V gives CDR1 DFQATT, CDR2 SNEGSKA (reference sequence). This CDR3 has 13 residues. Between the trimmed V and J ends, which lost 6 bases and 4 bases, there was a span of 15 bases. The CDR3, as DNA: TGCAGTGCGGACCCCGGGCTTCGCACTGAAGCTTTCTTT. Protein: CSADPGLRTEAFF.

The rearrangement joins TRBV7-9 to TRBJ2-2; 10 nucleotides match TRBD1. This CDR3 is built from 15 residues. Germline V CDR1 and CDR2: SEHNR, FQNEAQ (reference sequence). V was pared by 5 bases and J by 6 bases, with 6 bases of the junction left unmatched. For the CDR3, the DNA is TGTGCCAGCAGCCCATCCGGGACAGGGGCCGGGGAGCTGTTTTTT. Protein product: CASSPSGTGAGELFF.

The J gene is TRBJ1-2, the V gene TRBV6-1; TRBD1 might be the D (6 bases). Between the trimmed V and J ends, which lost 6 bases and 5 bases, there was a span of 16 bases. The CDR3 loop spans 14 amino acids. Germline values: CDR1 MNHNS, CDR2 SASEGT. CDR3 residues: CASRATGAGYGYTF. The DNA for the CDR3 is TGTGCCAGCAGGGCCACGGGGGCGGGGTATGGCTACACCTTC.

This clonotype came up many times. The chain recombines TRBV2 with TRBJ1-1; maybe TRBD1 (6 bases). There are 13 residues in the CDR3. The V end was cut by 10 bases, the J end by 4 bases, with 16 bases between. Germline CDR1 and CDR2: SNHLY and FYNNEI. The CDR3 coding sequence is TGTGCCACCAACAGGGAGGCGGCCACTGAAGCTTTCTTT. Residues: CATNREAATEAFF.

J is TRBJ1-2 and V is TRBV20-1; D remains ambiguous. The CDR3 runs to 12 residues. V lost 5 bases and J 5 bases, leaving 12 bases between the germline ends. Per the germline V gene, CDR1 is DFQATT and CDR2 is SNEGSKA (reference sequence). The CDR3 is CSAPGNRYGYTF. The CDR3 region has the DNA TGCAGTGCTCCCGGTAACAGATATGGCTACACCTTC.

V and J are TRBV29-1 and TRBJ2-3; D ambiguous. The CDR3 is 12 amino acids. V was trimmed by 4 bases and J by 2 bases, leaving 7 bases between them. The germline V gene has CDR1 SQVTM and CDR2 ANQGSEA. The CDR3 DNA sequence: TGCAGCGTTGCTCAGATCACAGATACGCAGTATTTT. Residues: CSVAQITDTQYF.

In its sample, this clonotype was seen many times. CDR3 nucleotides: TGTGCCAGCGGAACAGGCTCGCTGGGAGCTTTCTTT. This sequence encodes CASGTGSLGAFF. V is TRBV6-1 and J is TRBJ1-1, with D perhaps matching TRBD1 (5 bases). Trimming took off 8 bases at V and 10 bases at J, with 17 bases between the two ends. The CDR3 has 12 residues. CDR1 MNHNS and CDR2 SASEGT come from the germline V gene.

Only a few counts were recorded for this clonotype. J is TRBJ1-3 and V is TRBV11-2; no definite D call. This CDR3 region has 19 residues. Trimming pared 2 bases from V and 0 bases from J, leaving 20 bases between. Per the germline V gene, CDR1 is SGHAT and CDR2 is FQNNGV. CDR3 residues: CASSLPGRVPPSSGNTIYF. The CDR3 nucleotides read TGTGCCAGCAGCTTACCGGGGAGGGTCCCCCCTAGCTCTGGAAACACCATATATTTT.

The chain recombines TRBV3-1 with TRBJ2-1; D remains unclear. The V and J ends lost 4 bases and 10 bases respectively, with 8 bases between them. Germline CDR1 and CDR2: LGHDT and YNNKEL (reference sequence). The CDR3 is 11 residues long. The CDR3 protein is CASSLHGEQFF. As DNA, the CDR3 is TGTGCCAGCAGCCTACACGGGGAGCAGTTCTTC.

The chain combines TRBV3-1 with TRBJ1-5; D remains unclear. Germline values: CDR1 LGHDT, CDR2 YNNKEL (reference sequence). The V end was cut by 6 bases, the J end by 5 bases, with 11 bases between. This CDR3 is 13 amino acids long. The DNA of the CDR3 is TGTGCCAGCAGTCGGCCGGAACATCAGCCCCAGCATTTT. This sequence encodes CASSRPEHQPQHF.

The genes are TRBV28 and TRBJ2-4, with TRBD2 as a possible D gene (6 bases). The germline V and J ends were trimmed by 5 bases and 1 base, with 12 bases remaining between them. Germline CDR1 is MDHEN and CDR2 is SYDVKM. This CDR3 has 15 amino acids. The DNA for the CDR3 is TGTGCCAGCAGTACGTTCGCGGGGGCCAAAAACATTCAGTACTTC. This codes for CASSTFAGAKNIQYF. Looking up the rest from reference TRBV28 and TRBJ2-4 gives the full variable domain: DVKVTQSSRYLVKRTGEKVFLECVQDMDHENMFWYRQDPGLGLRLIYFSYDVKMKEKGDIPEGYSVSREKKERFSLILESASTNQTSMYLCASSTFAGAKNIQYFGAGTRLSVL.

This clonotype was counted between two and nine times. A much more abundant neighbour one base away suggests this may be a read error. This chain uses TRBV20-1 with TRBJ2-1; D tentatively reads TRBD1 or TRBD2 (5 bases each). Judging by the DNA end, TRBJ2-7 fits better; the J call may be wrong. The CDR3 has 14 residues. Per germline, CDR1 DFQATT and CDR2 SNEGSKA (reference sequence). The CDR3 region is CSAYRGLSYNEQYF. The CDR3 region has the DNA TGCAGTGCTTACCGGGGCCTATCCTACAATGAGCAGTACTTC.

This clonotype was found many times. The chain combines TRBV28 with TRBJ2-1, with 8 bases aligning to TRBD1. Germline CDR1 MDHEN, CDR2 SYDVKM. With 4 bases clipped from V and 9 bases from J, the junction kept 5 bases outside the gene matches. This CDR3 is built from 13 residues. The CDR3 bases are TGTGCCAGCAGTTCCGGACAGGGCGGTGAGCAGTTCTTC. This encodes CASSSGQGGEQFF.

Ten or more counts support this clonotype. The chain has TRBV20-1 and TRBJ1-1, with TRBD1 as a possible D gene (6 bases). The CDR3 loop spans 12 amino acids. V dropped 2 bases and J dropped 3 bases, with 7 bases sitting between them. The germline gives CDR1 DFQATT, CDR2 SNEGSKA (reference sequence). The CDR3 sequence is CSARRGHTEAFF. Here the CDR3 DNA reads TGCAGTGCTAGACGGGGGCACACTGAAGCTTTCTTT.

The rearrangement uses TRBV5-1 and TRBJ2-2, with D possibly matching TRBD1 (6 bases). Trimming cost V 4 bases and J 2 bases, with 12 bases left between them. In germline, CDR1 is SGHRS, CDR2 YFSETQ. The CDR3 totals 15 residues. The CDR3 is CASSRSTGNTGELFF. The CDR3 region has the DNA TGCGCCAGCAGCAGATCGACAGGAAACACCGGGGAGCTGTTTTTT.

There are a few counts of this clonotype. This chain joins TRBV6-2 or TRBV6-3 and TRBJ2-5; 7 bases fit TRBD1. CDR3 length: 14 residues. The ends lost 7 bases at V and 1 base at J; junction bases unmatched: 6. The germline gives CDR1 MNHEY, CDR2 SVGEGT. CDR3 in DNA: TGTGCCAGCACTAAAGACAGGGCCCAAGAGACCCAGTACTTC. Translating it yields CASTKDRAQETQYF.

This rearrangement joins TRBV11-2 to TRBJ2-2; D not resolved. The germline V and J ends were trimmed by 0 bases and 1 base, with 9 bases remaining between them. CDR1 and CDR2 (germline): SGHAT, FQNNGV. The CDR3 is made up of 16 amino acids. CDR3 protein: CASSLDVWLNTGELFF. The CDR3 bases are TGTGCCAGCAGCTTAGACGTGTGGCTGAACACCGGGGAGCTGTTTTTT.

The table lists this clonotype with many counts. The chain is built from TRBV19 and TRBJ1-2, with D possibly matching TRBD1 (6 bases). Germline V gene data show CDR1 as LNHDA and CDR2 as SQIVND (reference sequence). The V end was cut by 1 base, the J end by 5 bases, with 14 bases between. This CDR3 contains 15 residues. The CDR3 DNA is TGTGCCAGTAGTATAGGCCGGGACAACGGATATGGCTACACCTTC. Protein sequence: CASSIGRDNGYGYTF.

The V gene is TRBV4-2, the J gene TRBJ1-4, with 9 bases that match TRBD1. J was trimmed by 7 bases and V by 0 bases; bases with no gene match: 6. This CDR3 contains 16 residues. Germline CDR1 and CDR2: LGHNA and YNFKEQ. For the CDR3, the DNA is TGTGCCAGCAGCCAAGATCCCCGACAGGGGGGTGAAAAACTGTTTTTT. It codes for CASSQDPRQGGEKLFF.

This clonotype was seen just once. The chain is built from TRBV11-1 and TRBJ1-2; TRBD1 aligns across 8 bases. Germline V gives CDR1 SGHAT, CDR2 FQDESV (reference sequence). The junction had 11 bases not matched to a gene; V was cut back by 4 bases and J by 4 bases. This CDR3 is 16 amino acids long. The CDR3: CASSSTNSGTGYGYTF. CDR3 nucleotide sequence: TGTGCCAGCAGCTCCACTAACTCCGGGACAGGCTATGGCTACACCTTC.

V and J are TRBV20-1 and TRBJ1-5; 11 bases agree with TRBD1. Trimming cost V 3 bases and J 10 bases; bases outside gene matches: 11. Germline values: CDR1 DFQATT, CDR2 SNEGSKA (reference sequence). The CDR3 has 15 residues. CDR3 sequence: CSASRDRGEGSPQHF. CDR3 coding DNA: TGCAGTGCTAGTCGGGACAGGGGGGAGGGTAGCCCCCAGCATTTT.